This T cell receptor beta chain was sequenced for a study of molecular identifiers for immune sequencing clone quantification. Each library that profiled naive CD8 cells came from roughly 20,000 to 1,000,000 sorted cells with 10%, 30% or 50% RNA. In this sample, this clonotype turned up many times. TCRdb redid the calling of the PCR reads with MiXCR, one entry per CDR3 protein. This sample has more than 300,000 distinct CDR3 sequences, with about 22% found just once. The CDR3 is 15 residues long. CDR1 MNHNS and CDR2 SASEGT come from the germline V gene. V lost 2 bases, J lost 2 bases, and 12 bases lay in between.

Sequencing was done on a sample of naive CD8+ T cells from blood, with Jurkat cell RNA spiked in. Stated subset: FACS-sorted CD8+CD4-CCR7+CD45RA+ naive T cells. The clonotype was recovered from a human donor in good health. Some libraries in this study had Jurkat cell RNA spiked in. The gene calls are TRBV6-1 and TRBJ2-5; D gene uncertain. Here the CDR3 DNA reads TGTGCCAGCAGTGAATGGTGGTCAGAACAAGAGACCCAGTACTTC. This translates into CASSEWWSEQETQYF.